The TCR beta chain under discussion was sequenced for a study of identical twins. In this sample, this clonotype turned up a few times. The junction had 7 bases not matched to a gene; V was cut back by 3 bases and J by 3 bases. Per germline, CDR1 KGHSH and CDR2 LQKENI. This CDR3 has 16 amino acids. TCRdb used MiXCR to reprocess the 5' RACE reads, holding one entry per CDR3 protein. Of a few hundred thousand distinct CDR3 sequences detected, 9% to 15% appear once; the ten largest clones hold roughly 7.8%. The same data also contributed to another study, on yellow fever vaccine responses in identical twins.

The TCR originated in a young woman in good health. The genes are TRBV18 and TRBJ2-3; TRBD1 agrees at 9 bases. The source material was CD8+ T cells sorted from blood. Here the CDR3 reads CASSPDLGQGTDTQYF. The CDR3 nucleotides are TGTGCCAGCTCACCTGATCTGGGACAGGGAACAGATACGCAGTATTTT.